The 20 T cell receptor beta chains given below trace back to one sample, sequenced in a study of CD8+ T cells in alopecia areata. The sequencing template was cDNA reverse transcribed from extracted RNA. Profiling relied on immunoSEQ multiplex PCR, and the TCRdb table lists in-frame clones only, not all of them. The sample has hundreds of thousands of clones; under 70% are singletons. The specimen comprised CD4+ T cells sorted from blood, sampled at week 0. The receptors were sampled from a human donor with alopecia areata.

The rearrangement uses TRBV4-1 and TRBJ2-2; the match to TRBD2 covers 7 bases. The CDR3 extends over 16 amino acids. The trim removed 1 base at V and 4 bases at J, leaving 6 bases unmatched. Germline V gene data show CDR1 as MGHRA and CDR2 as YSYEKL. The CDR3, as DNA: TGCGCCAGCAGCCAAGTACCGGGGGGTGTCACCGGGGAGCTGTTTTTT. This encodes CASSQVPGGVTGELFF.

The chain joins TRBV30 to TRBJ2-2; D gene unclear. This CDR3 comprises 13 residues. CDR1 and CDR2 from the germline V gene are GTSNPN and SVGIG (reference sequence). Trimming shortened V by 0 bases and J by 5 bases, and 7 bases separated the two germline ends. The DNA of the CDR3 is TGTGCCTGGAGTGTAATCGAGACCGGGGAGCTGTTTTTT. Translated: CAWSVIETGELFF.

The chain combines TRBV29-1 with TRBJ2-3; TRBD1 matches at 7 bases. This CDR3 is built from 15 residues. J was trimmed by 2 bases and V by 4 bases; bases with no gene match: 9. The V gene's germline CDR1 is SQVTM and CDR2 ANQGSEA. CDR3 protein: CSVGNRDRATDTQYF. CDR3 coding DNA: TGCAGCGTTGGGAACCGGGACAGAGCCACAGATACGCAGTATTTT.

This chain joins TRBV5-1 and TRBJ2-2; D unclear. V was pared by 3 bases and J by 4 bases, with 4 bases between. Germline CDR1 SGHRS, CDR2 YFSETQ. This CDR3 contains 12 residues. CDR3 loop: CASSWGTGELFF. The CDR3 bases are TGCGCCAGCAGCTGGGGCACCGGGGAGCTGTTTTTT. The full variable domain, completed using reference TRBV5-1 and TRBJ2-2, is KAGVTQTPRYLIKTRGQQVTLSCSPISGHRSVSWYQQTPGQGLQFLFEYFSETQRNKGNFPGRFSGRQFSNSRSEMNVSTLELGDSALYLCASSWGTGELFFGEGSRLTVL.

The rearrangement uses TRBV2 and TRBJ2-2; no firm D call. Germline V gene sequence: CDR1 SNHLY, CDR2 FYNNEI. The CDR3 is 11 amino acids. Trimming removed 5 bases from V and 5 bases from J, with 3 bases in between. Here the CDR3 DNA reads TGTGCCAGCAGTATGACCGGGGAGCTGTTTTTT. Protein: CASSMTGELFF.

This clone turned up a few times. This CDR3 is also generated by other DNA sequences in the sample. The chain joins TRBV5-1 to TRBJ2-3, with no clear D. V was cut by 0 bases and J by 3 bases, with 8 bases left in between. Germline values: CDR1 SGHRS, CDR2 YFSETQ. This CDR3 has 14 amino acids. CDR3: CASSLDSPTDTQYF. CDR3 nucleotides: TGCGCCAGCAGCTTGGATTCCCCAACAGATACGCAGTATTTT. Full variable domain (remainder filled in from reference TRBV5-1 and TRBJ2-3): KAGVTQTPRYLIKTRGQQVTLSCSPISGHRSVSWYQQTPGQGLQFLFEYFSETQRNKGNFPGRFSGRQFSNSRSEMNVSTLELGDSALYLCASSLDSPTDTQYFGPGTRLTVL.

V usage is TRBV5-1 and J usage is TRBJ2-3; TRBD1 matches at 7 bases. V shed 9 bases, J shed 2 bases, and the junction held 9 bases outside the gene matches. This CDR3 is 14 amino acids long. Germline lookup yields CDR1 SGHRS and CDR2 YFSETQ. The CDR3 nucleotides are TGCGCCACAAAGACAGGGCACCCCACAGATACGCAGTATTTT. Translation: CATKTGHPTDTQYF.

The V gene is TRBV6-5, the J gene TRBJ2-1; D remains ambiguous. Between the trimmed V and J ends, which lost 4 bases and 0 bases, there was a span of 10 bases. The CDR3 has 15 residues. Per the germline V gene, CDR1 is MNHEY and CDR2 is SVGAGI. CDR3 in DNA: TGTGCCAGCAGTTCGAGGACCGGCTCCTACAATGAGCAGTTCTTC. It is translated as CASSSRTGSYNEQFF.

The J gene is TRBJ1-2, the V gene TRBV15; TRBD1 aligns across 7 bases. The V gene end was trimmed by 1 base and the J gene end by 0 bases; junction bases not matched to a gene: 5. This CDR3 comprises 16 residues. CDR1 LNHNV and CDR2 YYDKDF come from the germline V gene (reference sequence). In DNA, the CDR3 is TGTGCCACCAGCAGAGGACTACAGGGGACTAACTATGGCTACACCTTC. This sequence encodes CATSRGLQGTNYGYTF.

The chain links TRBV7-9 to TRBJ2-5; no reliable D call. CDR1 and CDR2 from the germline V gene are SEHNR and FQNEAQ (reference sequence). The V gene lost 5 bases and the J gene lost 5 bases, with 6 bases spanning the gap. The CDR3 is made up of 11 amino acids. The CDR3 region is CASSADETQYF. Written as DNA, the CDR3 is TGTGCCAGCAGCGCAGATGAGACCCAGTACTTC. Full variable domain (remainder filled in from reference TRBV7-9 and TRBJ2-5): DTGVSQNPRHKITKRGQNVTFRCDPISEHNRLYWYRQTLGQGPEFLTYFQNEAQLEKSRLLSDRFSAERPKGSFSTLEIQRTEQGDSAMYLCASSADETQYFGPGTRLLVL.

The genes are TRBV5-4 and TRBJ2-3, with 7 bases identical to TRBD1. Germline V CDR1 and CDR2: SGHNT, YYREEE (reference sequence). The trim removed 3 bases at V and 0 bases at J, leaving 4 bases unmatched. The length of the CDR3 is 15 residues. CDR3 sequence (DNA): TGTGCCAGCAGCTCTCGACAGGGAAGCACAGATACGCAGTATTTT. This encodes CASSSRQGSTDTQYF.

This clone was detected only a few times. The chain recombines TRBV7-8 with TRBJ2-7; D may be TRBD1 (6 bases). This CDR3 is 15 amino acids long. V was shortened by 3 bases and J by 3 bases, with 15 bases between the two germline ends. Germline loops: CDR1 SGHVS, CDR2 FQNEAQ. The CDR3 is CASSLGTPTGYEQYF. Written as DNA, the CDR3 is TGTGCCAGCAGCTTGGGGACCCCGACAGGCTACGAGCAGTACTTC.

The chain employs TRBV7-3 and TRBJ2-1; D may be TRBD1 (6 bases). Between the trimmed V and J ends, which lost 4 bases and 5 bases, there was a span of 9 bases. This CDR3 has 13 amino acids. From germline, CDR1 is SGHTA and CDR2 FQGTGA. CDR3 bases: TGTGCCAGCAGCTCCGGGACACACAATGAGCAGTTCTTC. Its translation is CASSSGTHNEQFF.

The chain combines TRBV19 with TRBJ2-7, with TRBD1 matching 7 bases. CDR1 and CDR2 (germline): LNHDA, SQIVND (reference sequence). This CDR3 has 13 amino acids. V gave up 2 bases and J gave up 6 bases; unmatched junction bases: 4. The CDR3 here is CASSIRTGTEQYF. DNA for the CDR3: TGTGCCAGTAGTATAAGGACAGGTACCGAGCAGTACTTC.

The chain combines TRBV18 with TRBJ2-2; possible D gene TRBD1, 6 bases. Trimming took off 2 bases at V and 6 bases at J, with 13 bases between the two ends. The V gene's germline CDR1 is KGHSH and CDR2 LQKENI. The CDR3 is 15 amino acids. CDR3 DNA: TGTGCCAGCTCACCAGATACAGGGTTGGCCGGGGAGCTGTTTTTT. Protein: CASSPDTGLAGELFF.

This clone has more than one count but fewer than ten. The V call is TRBV9, the J call TRBJ2-5, with D perhaps TRBD2 (7 bases). CDR1 is SGDLS and CDR2 is YYNGEE in the germline V gene. The CDR3 covers 17 residues. Trimming pared 4 bases from V and 1 base from J, leaving 20 bases between. The CDR3 reads CASSRDVAGAIQETQYF. The CDR3 DNA follows: TGTGCCAGCAGCAGAGATGTCGCGGGGGCGATCCAAGAGACCCAGTACTTC.

Of note for this clone: This sample also contains other DNA sequences that code for the same CDR3. The genes are TRBV5-1 and TRBJ1-2; D not resolved. The CDR3 is made up of 12 amino acids. V lost 2 bases to trimming and J lost 8 bases, with 10 bases between them. Germline values: CDR1 SGHRS, CDR2 YFSETQ. CDR3 coding DNA: TGCGCCAGCAGCTTTTCGGGAGACGGCTACACCTTC. Translated, it gives CASSFSGDGYTF.

This clone was counted once. The CDR3 region has the DNA TGCGCCAGCAGCTTGGAAGGCAGGGGAACAGAGACCCAGTACTTC. This gives the protein CASSLEGRGTETQYF. The chain links TRBV5-1 to TRBJ2-5, with D perhaps matching TRBD1 (6 bases). Deletions cut 0 bases from V and 4 bases from J, with 13 bases between. The CDR3 consists of 15 residues. CDR1 and CDR2 (germline): SGHRS, YFSETQ.

V gene TRBV2 combines with J gene TRBJ2-2, with D hard to call. The CDR3 extends over 13 amino acids. V dropped 2 bases and J dropped 1 base, with 2 bases sitting between them. Germline loops: CDR1 SNHLY, CDR2 FYNNEI. The CDR3 spells CASSEQNTGELFF. The CDR3 DNA follows: TGTGCCAGCAGTGAACAGAACACCGGGGAGCTGTTTTTT.

V gene TRBV9 combines with J gene TRBJ2-5, with D unclear. V was clipped by 4 bases and J by 5 bases, with 12 bases between them. The CDR3 is 13 amino acids. Looked up from germline, CDR1 is SGDLS and CDR2 is YYNGEE. The CDR3 region is CASSFRTRETQYF. CDR3 nucleotides: TGTGCCAGCAGCTTCAGGACCCGGGAGACCCAGTACTTC.